Listed here is a single TCR beta chain. This record comes from a study of OX40 agonist ivuxolimab in advanced cancers. TCRdb's copy holds only in-frame clones and misses some; the assay was immunoSEQ multiplex PCR. The sample includes about 110,000 clones, approximately 89% of them seen just once. Sequencing used CD4+ or CD8+ T cells sorted from blood, obtained in a trial of the OX40 agonist ivuxolimab. The receptor was isolated from an adult with an advanced solid tumor such as melanoma, head and neck, liver or kidney cancer.

In DNA, the CDR3 is TGTGCCATCACGTCTGGGCCATTGAATCAGCCCCAGCATTTT. Translating it yields CAITSGPLNQPQHF. The V and J genes are TRBV7-9 and TRBJ1-5, with D unclear. The CDR3 totals 14 residues. Germline V gene sequence: CDR1 SEHNR, CDR2 FQNEAQ (reference sequence). V gave up 10 bases and J gave up 4 bases, with 17 bases separating them.